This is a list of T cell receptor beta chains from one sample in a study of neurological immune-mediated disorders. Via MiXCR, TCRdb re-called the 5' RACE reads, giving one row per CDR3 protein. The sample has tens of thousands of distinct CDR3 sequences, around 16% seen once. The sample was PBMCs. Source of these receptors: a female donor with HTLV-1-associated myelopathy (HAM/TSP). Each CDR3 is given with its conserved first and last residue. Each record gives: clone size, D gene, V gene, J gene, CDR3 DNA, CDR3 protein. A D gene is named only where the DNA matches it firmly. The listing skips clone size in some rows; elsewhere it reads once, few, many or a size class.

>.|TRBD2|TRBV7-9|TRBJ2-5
TGTGCCAGCAGCTACCAACTAGCGGGAGAGACCCAGTACTTC
CASSYQLAGETQYF
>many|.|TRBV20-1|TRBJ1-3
TGCAGTGCTAGATCGCCAGGGTCTGGAAACACCATATATTTT
CSARSPGSGNTIYF
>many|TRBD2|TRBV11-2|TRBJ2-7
TGTGCCAGCAGCTTTTCTGGCTTGGGTCCAGGGCGGGGGACCCCCTACGAGCAGTACTTC
CASSFSGLGPGRGTPYEQYF
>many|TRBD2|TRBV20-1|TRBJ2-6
TGCAGTGCTAGTCGGGGGGGGTCTGGGGCCAACGTCCTGACTTTC
CSASRGGSGANVLTF
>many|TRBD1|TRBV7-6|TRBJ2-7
TGTGCCAGCAGCTTAGCGCCCCCGGGACAGGGGCTCAACGAGCAGTACTTC
CASSLAPPGQGLNEQYF
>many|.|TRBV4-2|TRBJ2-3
TGTGCCAGCAGCCAAGATTTCGCCGGCGCCCCCGATACGCAGTATTTT
CASSQDFAGAPDTQYF
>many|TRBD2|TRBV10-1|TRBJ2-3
TGCGCCAGCAGTGAGGCTAGCGGGAGTATAGATACGCAGTATTTT
CASSEASGSIDTQYF
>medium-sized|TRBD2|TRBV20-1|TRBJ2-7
TGCAGTGCTATGGGACTAGCGGGGGGTGGTGAGCAGTACTTC
CSAMGLAGGGEQYF
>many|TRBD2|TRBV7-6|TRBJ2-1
TGTGCCAGCAGCCAGAATACCGGGACTAGTTTGTATGAGCAGTTCTTC
CASSQNTGTSLYEQFF
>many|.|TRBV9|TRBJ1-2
TGTGCCAGCAGCGTAGGTGAGGGGTATGATGGCTACACCTTC
CASSVGEGYDGYTF
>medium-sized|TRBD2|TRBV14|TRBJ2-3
TGTGCCAGCAGCCAAGTTCAAGCGGGAGCCTTAGATACGCAGTATTTT
CASSQVQAGALDTQYF
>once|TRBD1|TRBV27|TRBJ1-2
TGTGCCAGCAGTCCTGGACAGGGGAACTATGGCTACACCTTC
CASSPGQGNYGYTF
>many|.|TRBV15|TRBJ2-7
TGTGCCACCAGCAGAGCCAGGGCGGGGTACGAGCAGTACTTC
CATSRARAGYEQYF
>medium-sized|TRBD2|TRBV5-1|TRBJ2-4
TGCGCCAGCAGCCCCACCGGGACTAGCGTAAACATTCAGTACTTC
CASSPTGTSVNIQYF
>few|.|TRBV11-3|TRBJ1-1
TGTGCCACCGGGAAGGGGCGCACTGAAGCTTTCTTT
CATGKGRTEAFF
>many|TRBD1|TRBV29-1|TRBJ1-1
TGCAGCGCCTCCGGGACAGGGTCCCCTGAAGCTTTCTTT
CSASGTGSPEAFF
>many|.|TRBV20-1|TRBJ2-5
TGCAGTGCTAGTGAAAGGCCAGGGGCCCTGGAGACCCAGTACTTC
CSASERPGALETQYF
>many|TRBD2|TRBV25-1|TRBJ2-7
TGTGCCAGCAGTGAATTGATGAGATCTGGCGGGGGGGCCTCCGACGAGCAGTACTTC
CASSELMRSGGGASDEQYF
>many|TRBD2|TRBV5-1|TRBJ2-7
TGCGCCAGCAGCTTAAGACTAGCGGGGGGTCCAACCCACTACGAGCAGTACTTC
CASSLRLAGGPTHYEQYF
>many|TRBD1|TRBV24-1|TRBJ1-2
TGTGCCACCACTGACCCGGGACAGCCGGACCCGGGCTACACCTTC
CATTDPGQPDPGYTF
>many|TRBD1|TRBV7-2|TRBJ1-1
TGTGCCAGCAGCCTGGACAGGGTGTGGGCTTTCTTT
CASSLDRVWAFF
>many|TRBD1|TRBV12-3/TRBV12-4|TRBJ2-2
TGTGCCAGCAGACCCTCCGACAGGGATAACGGGGAGCTGTTTTTT
CASRPSDRDNGELFF
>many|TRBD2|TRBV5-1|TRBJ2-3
TGCGCCAGCAGCCCGCTTAGCGGGTCCGCTAGCACAGATACGCAGTATTTT
CASSPLSGSASTDTQYF
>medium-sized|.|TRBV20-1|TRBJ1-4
TGCAGTGCTAGAGATGCTGACCAGGGCGGCGAAAAACTGTTTTTT
CSARDADQGGEKLFF
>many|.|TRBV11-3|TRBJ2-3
TGTGCCAGCAGCTTCGGGGCTGAGGGAGATACGCAGTATTTT
CASSFGAEGDTQYF
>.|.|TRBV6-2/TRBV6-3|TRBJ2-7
TGTGCCAGCAGTTACAGGGGCGACGAGCAGTACTTC
CASSYRGDEQYF
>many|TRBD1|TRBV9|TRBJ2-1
TGTGCCAGCAGCGTAATTGGACAGGGGTTAGGTGAGCAGTTCTTC
CASSVIGQGLGEQFF
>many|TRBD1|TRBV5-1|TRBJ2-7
TGCGCCAGCAGCAAAGACAGGGGGCACGAGCAGTACTTC
CASSKDRGHEQYF
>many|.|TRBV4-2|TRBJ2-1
TGTGCCAGCAGCCAAGTTCCCGAGTACAATGAGCAGTTCTTC
CASSQVPEYNEQFF
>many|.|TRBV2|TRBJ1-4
TGTGCCAGCAGTGAACGAGGGGGGGAGACTAATGAAAAACTGTTTTTT
CASSERGGETNEKLFF
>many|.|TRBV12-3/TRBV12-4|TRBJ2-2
TGTGCCAGCAGATATGGGTCCGGGGAGCTGTTTTTT
CASRYGSGELFF
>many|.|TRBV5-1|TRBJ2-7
TGCGCCAGCAGCCCCTGGGAAAGGGGAAGCGAGCAGTACTTC
CASSPWERGSEQYF
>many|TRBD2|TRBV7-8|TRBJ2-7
TGTGCCAGCAGTGTAGCGGGAGCCTACGAGCAGTACTTC
CASSVAGAYEQYF
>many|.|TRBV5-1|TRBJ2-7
TGCGCCAGCACCCCCTTACCGGGACTGGGCTACGAGCAGTACTTC
CASTPLPGLGYEQYF
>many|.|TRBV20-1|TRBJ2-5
TGCAGTGCTAGAGCGGGGGCAGGGGGGACCCAGTACTTC
CSARAGAGGTQYF
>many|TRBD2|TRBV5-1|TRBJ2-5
TGCGCCAGCAGCTTGGTCGTTTCCAGCGGGAGTCAAGAGACCCAGTACTTC
CASSLVVSSGSQETQYF
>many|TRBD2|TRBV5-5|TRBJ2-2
TGTGCCAGCAGCTCCTTCGGGGGGTGGGACACCGGGGAGCTGTTTTTT
CASSSFGGWDTGELFF
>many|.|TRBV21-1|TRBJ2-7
TGTGCCAGCAGCAAAGCTTTCGGGACAGGGGACTACGAGCAGTACTTC
CASSKAFGTGDYEQYF
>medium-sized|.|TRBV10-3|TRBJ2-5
TGTGCCATCAGTGAGTCGGGTCAGGGTCAAGGGACCCAGTACTTC
CAISESGQGQGTQYF
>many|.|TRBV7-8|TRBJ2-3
TGTGCCAGCAGCTTAGAGTTGTCCGTAGATACGCAGTATTTT
CASSLELSVDTQYF
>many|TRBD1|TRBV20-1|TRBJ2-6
TGCAGTGGTCCGGACAGGGTAATTGGGGCCAACGTCCTGACTTTC
CSGPDRVIGANVLTF
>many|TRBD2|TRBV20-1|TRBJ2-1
TGCAGTGCTAGGACTAGCGGGAGCTCCTACAATGAGCAGTTCTTC
CSARTSGSSYNEQFF
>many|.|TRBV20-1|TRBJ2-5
TGCAGTGCCACGCGCGGAGAGACCCAGTACTTC
CSATRGETQYF
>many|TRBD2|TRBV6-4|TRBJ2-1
TGTGCCAGCAGTGAACTAGCGGGAGTCGATGAGCAGTTCTTC
CASSELAGVDEQFF
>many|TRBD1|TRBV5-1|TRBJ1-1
TGCGCCAGCAGCCTTAGACAGGGGAAGAACACTGAAGCTTTCTTT
CASSLRQGKNTEAFF
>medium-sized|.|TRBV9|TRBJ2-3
TGTGCCAGCAGCGCCAAAAGCGGAGATACGCAGTATTTT
CASSAKSGDTQYF
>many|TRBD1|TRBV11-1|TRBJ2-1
TGTGCCAGCAGCTCAGAAGGACAGGTCTACAATGAGCAGTTCTTC
CASSSEGQVYNEQFF
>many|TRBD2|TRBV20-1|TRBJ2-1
TGCAGTGCAAGAGCGGGGGGAGGGTACAATGAGCAGTTCTTC
CSARAGGGYNEQFF
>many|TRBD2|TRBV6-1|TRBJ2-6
TGTGCCAGCAGTGAAGCGCTAGCGGGAGGGTCTGGGGCCAACGTCCTGACTTTC
CASSEALAGGSGANVLTF
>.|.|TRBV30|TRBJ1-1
TGTGCCTGGAGGGGGAACACTGAAGCTTTCTTT
CAWRGNTEAFF